This is a list of T cell receptor beta chains from one sample in a study of blood T cell repertoires in COVID-19. TCRdb's copy holds only in-frame clones and misses some; the assay was immunoSEQ multiplex PCR. This table has approximately 290,000 clones, 75% to 90% appearing once. Sequenced input: PBMCs or T cells enriched from blood (not recorded which). Every receptor here comes from a woman aged 25 to 39 who had recovered from COVID-19. The CDR3 runs from the conserved cysteine through the conserved F or W. The D gene is left open where the match is weak. Size tells how often a clone was seen (once, few, many) or the class of an expanded clone, and some rows leave it out.

V	size	D	J	CDR3	DNA
TRBV7-6	.	.	TRBJ2-7	CASREGPYYEQYF	TGTGCCAGCAGGGAGGGGCCCTACTACGAGCAGTACTTC
TRBV29-1	.	.	TRBJ1-1	CSVEDPRQLNTEAFF	TGCAGCGTTGAAGATCCGCGACAGCTGAACACTGAAGCTTTCTTT
TRBV28	.	.	TRBJ1-5	CATNLGGDQPQHF	TGTGCCACCAACTTGGGGGGGGATCAGCCCCAGCATTTT
TRBV28	few	.	TRBJ1-2	CASRVQNIYGYTF	TGTGCCAGCAGAGTACAGAACATCTATGGCTACACCTTC
TRBV19	.	.	TRBJ2-2	CASSIQLTGELFF	TGTGCCAGTAGTATACAGTTGACCGGGGAGCTGTTTTTT
TRBV27	few	TRBD1	TRBJ1-1	CASSLGQGAVLTEAFF	TGTGCCAGCAGCTTGGGCCAGGGGGCAGTATTGACTGAAGCTTTCTTT
TRBV7-5	.	.	TRBJ2-7	CARSLTPGTYEQYF	TGTGCCAGAAGCTTAACGCCAGGGACCTACGAGCAGTACTTC
TRBV29-1	.	TRBD1	TRBJ1-2	CSVEGYGQGASNYGYTF	TGCAGCGTTGAAGGCTACGGGCAGGGGGCGTCTAACTATGGCTACACCTTC
TRBV28	.	TRBD1	TRBJ1-1	CASSLVLRGRAVAAFF	TGTGCCAGCAGCCTAGTACTCAGGGGGCGCGCGGTTGCAGCTTTCTTT
TRBV19	.	.	TRBJ1-1	CAGIGHLGAFF	TGTGCCGGAATTGGGCATTTAGGAGCTTTCTTT
TRBV10-3	.	TRBD1	TRBJ2-1	CAISEFGRGSNEQFF	TGTGCCATCAGTGAGTTTGGCAGGGGGAGCAATGAGCAGTTCTTC
TRBV27	.	.	TRBJ2-7	CASSPRGTDPYEQYF	TGTGCCAGCAGTCCCCGCGGGACCGATCCCTACGAGCAGTACTTC
TRBV2	once	TRBD1	TRBJ1-2	CASSEGTVGYGYTF	TGTGCCAGCAGTGAGGGGACAGTAGGGTATGGCTACACCTTC
TRBV28	.	.	TRBJ2-6	CASSGLFSGANVLTF	TGTGCCAGCAGTGGACTGTTCTCTGGGGCCAACGTCCTGACTTTC
TRBV6-1	.	TRBD2	TRBJ2-1	CASSDVKRGSSYNEQFF	TGTGCCAGCAGTGATGTTAAGCGGGGGAGCTCCTACAATGAGCAGTTCTTC
TRBV5-1	.	TRBD1	TRBJ1-2	CASSSASGQGDGYTF	TGCGCCAGCAGCTCGGCATCGGGACAGGGAGATGGCTACACCTTC
TRBV28	once	.	TRBJ2-2	CASRMGLPPGELFF	TGTGCCAGCAGAATGGGGCTTCCTCCGGGGGAGCTGTTTTTT
TRBV10-1	.	TRBD1	TRBJ1-1	CASRPGQGMNTEAFF	TGCGCCAGCAGGCCGGGACAGGGCATGAACACTGAAGCTTTCTTT
TRBV9	.	TRBD1	TRBJ1-5	CASSAGQSNQPQHF	TGTGCCAGCAGCGCGGGACAGAGCAATCAGCCCCAGCATTTT
TRBV28	.	TRBD2	TRBJ2-5	CASSLLTSGQETQYF	TGTGCCAGCAGTTTATTGACTAGCGGGCAAGAGACCCAGTACTTC
TRBV9	.	TRBD2	TRBJ2-5	CASSPGLDQETQYF	TGTGCCAGCAGCCCTGGACTAGACCAAGAGACCCAGTACTTC
TRBV10-3	few	TRBD1	TRBJ1-4	CAISGTGDFEKLFF	TGTGCCATCAGTGGGACAGGGGATTTTGAAAAACTGTTTTTT
TRBV11-2	.	TRBD2	TRBJ2-4	CASSPGGELDIQYF	TGTGCCAGCAGCCCTGGGGGGGAGTTGGACATTCAGTACTTC
TRBV5-1	.	TRBD1	TRBJ1-2	CASRPTGDYGYTF	TGCGCCAGCAGACCGACAGGGGACTATGGCTACACCTTC
TRBV5-5	.	TRBD1	TRBJ1-2	CASSWDRGFGNGYTF	TGTGCCAGCAGCTGGGACAGGGGTTTTGGGAATGGCTACACCTTC
TRBV3-1/TRBV3-2	.	TRBD2	TRBJ2-5	CASSRVPLAGVETQYF	TGTGCCAGCAGCCGCGTCCCACTAGCGGGAGTTGAGACCCAGTACTTC
TRBV11-2	.	TRBD1	TRBJ1-1	CASSRLYNRGQNTEAFF	TGTGCCAGCAGCCGCCTATACAACAGGGGCCAGAACACTGAAGCTTTCTTT
TRBV11-2	.	.	TRBJ1-2	CASSLDLRPANYGYTF	TGTGCCAGCAGCTTAGATCTTCGCCCAGCTAACTATGGCTACACCTTC
TRBV11-1	.	.	TRBJ1-5	CASSLERGQPQHF	TGTGCCAGCAGCTTAGAACGGGGGCAGCCCCAGCATTTT
TRBV9	.	.	TRBJ1-6	CASSGDIFSGSPLHF	TGTGCCAGCAGCGGGGACATATTTTCGGGATCACCCCTCCACTTT
TRBV4-2	.	TRBD2	TRBJ2-3	CASSRELLAGGSVTQYF	TGTGCCAGCAGCCGGGAGCTTCTAGCGGGGGGATCTGTCACGCAGTATTTT
TRBV2	.	.	TRBJ1-1	CASSEAGVGAFF	TGTGCCAGCAGTGAAGCGGGAGTTGGAGCTTTCTTT
TRBV28	.	TRBD1	TRBJ1-5	CAIGQGHHPSNQPQHF	TGTGCCATAGGACAGGGTCACCATCCAAGCAATCAGCCCCAGCATTTT
TRBV6-5	.	TRBD1	TRBJ2-4	CASTTGGLRDIQYF	TGTGCCAGCACTACAGGGGGCCTGAGGGACATTCAGTACTTC
TRBV12-3/TRBV12-4	few	.	TRBJ1-5	CASRYRDQPQHF	TGTGCCAGCAGGTACAGGGATCAGCCCCAGCATTTT
TRBV5-4	.	TRBD2	TRBJ2-3	CASSSLAGGTDTQYF	TGTGCCAGCAGCTCCTTAGCGGGGGGCACAGATACGCAGTATTTT
TRBV28	few	.	TRBJ1-6	CAARTGIVLSPLHF	TGTGCCGCACGAACGGGGATAGTTCTGTCACCCCTCCACTTT
TRBV2	.	TRBD1	TRBJ1-6	CASRNRGGNSPLHF	TGTGCCAGCCGTAACAGGGGTGGCAATTCACCCCTCCACTTT
TRBV3-1/TRBV3-2	.	TRBD2	TRBJ2-7	CASSQTPGLAGSAEQYF	TGTGCCAGCAGCCAAACACCGGGACTAGCGGGTAGCGCCGAGCAGTACTTC
TRBV6-5	.	.	TRBJ1-4	CASRRTRGNEKLFF	TGTGCCAGCAGGAGGACGCGAGGGAATGAAAAACTGTTTTTT
TRBV12-3/TRBV12-4	.	.	TRBJ2-7	CASSLGQGHEQYF	TGTGCCAGCAGTTTGGGGCAGGGCCACGAGCAGTACTTC
TRBV7-9	.	.	TRBJ2-4	CASSPRRGAKNIQYF	TGTGCCAGCAGCCCCCGGCGGGGCGCCAAAAACATTCAGTACTTC
TRBV28	.	TRBD2	TRBJ2-7	CASSLAGGPSYEQYF	TGTGCCAGCAGTTTGGCGGGGGGCCCCTCCTACGAGCAGTACTTC
TRBV15	.	.	TRBJ2-1	CATSRDISGRFF	TGTGCCACCAGCAGAGACATCTCGGGTCGGTTCTTC
TRBV3-1/TRBV3-2	.	TRBD2	TRBJ2-3	CASSQLAGFADTQYF	TGTGCCAGCAGCCAACTAGCGGGATTCGCAGATACGCAGTATTTT
TRBV7-8	.	.	TRBJ2-5	CASKGGELRETQYF	TGTGCCAGCAAGGGGGGGGAGTTGAGAGAGACCCAGTACTTC
TRBV20-1	.	.	TRBJ2-5	CSAINVETQYF	TGCAGTGCTATTAATGTGGAGACCCAGTACTTC
TRBV5-6	.	.	TRBJ2-3	CASSSPVPSDPTDTQYF	TGTGCCAGCAGCTCACCCGTACCTAGTGATCCCACAGATACGCAGTATTTT
TRBV7-6	.	TRBD2	TRBJ2-3	CASSPIAGGGTDTQYF	TGTGCCAGCAGCCCGATAGCGGGAGGTGGCACAGATACGCAGTATTTT
TRBV19	.	TRBD1	TRBJ1-5	CASSPRQGSLSNQPQHF	TGTGCCAGTAGTCCGAGACAGGGGAGTTTAAGCAATCAGCCCCAGCATTTT
TRBV19	.	.	TRBJ2-1	CASSIIGLSSYNEQFF	TGTGCCAGTAGTATAATTGGACTAAGCTCCTACAATGAGCAGTTCTTC
TRBV28	.	.	TRBJ2-2	CASSPPWATDNTGELFF	TGTGCCAGCAGTCCACCATGGGCGACAGACAACACCGGGGAGCTGTTTTTT
TRBV18	.	TRBD1	TRBJ2-5	CASSPQPDRVETQYF	TGTGCCAGCTCACCGCAGCCCGACAGGGTTGAGACCCAGTACTTC
TRBV11-2	.	.	TRBJ1-2	CASSLETGGYGYTF	TGTGCCAGCAGCTTAGAGACAGGAGGCTATGGCTACACCTTC
TRBV2	few	.	TRBJ1-5	CASSDPGEGRSQPQHF	TGTGCCAGCAGTGATCCAGGGGAAGGTAGGAGTCAGCCCCAGCATTTT
TRBV11-2	.	.	TRBJ1-3	CASNGLRGRIGNTIYF	TGTGCCAGCAACGGGCTCAGGGGTCGTATTGGAAACACCATATATTTT
TRBV10-1	.	.	TRBJ1-1	CASSETVNTEAFF	TGCGCCAGCAGTGAAACGGTGAACACTGAAGCTTTCTTT
TRBV2	.	.	TRBJ2-7	CASMGRVVEQYF	TGTGCCAGCATGGGCAGGGTGGTCGAGCAGTACTTC
TRBV11-2	few	.	TRBJ1-3	CASSRTGTSGNTIYF	TGTGCCAGCAGCCGAACAGGGACCTCTGGAAACACCATATATTTT